This T cell receptor beta chain was recovered during a study of HIV-infected patients and healthy controls. Study context: CD8 counts did not change consistently during early therapy; the CD4:CD8 ratio climbed slightly. Study-wide findings and caveats: Diversity differences between study cohorts were not due to their slight age and sex differences. Donor HLA types were not determined in the study.

All unsorted peripheral T cells were captured because whole blood was used without fractionation. The RNA source was a roughly 2.3 ml peripheral blood draw. V lost 2 bases to trimming and J lost 0 bases, with 14 bases between them. Germline CDR1 reads SEHNR; CDR2 reads FQNEAQ (reference sequence). The CDR3 length is 17 residues. cDNA was made from roughly 470 ng RNA using alpha and beta constant primers. Each of the alpha and beta chains got its own library through chain-specific third strand synthesis with indices. TCRdb re-called the 5' RACE reads with MiXCR, one entry per CDR3 protein. Of under 4,000 distinct CDR3 sequences in the sample, about 20% were seen once. With respect to this clonotype: Its cognate antigen is unknown. The conserved closing phenylalanine or tryptophan is absent in this CDR3, likely reflecting a read error.

This material consisted of blood, taken before antiretroviral therapy. The sequence came from an adult with HIV infection. The rearrangement joins TRBV7-9 to TRBJ2-1, with D uncertain. The DNA of the CDR3 is TGTGCCAGCAGCTTATCATCCACGCCCAACTCCTACAATGAGCAGTTCTTA. It translates to CASSLSSTPNSYNEQFL.